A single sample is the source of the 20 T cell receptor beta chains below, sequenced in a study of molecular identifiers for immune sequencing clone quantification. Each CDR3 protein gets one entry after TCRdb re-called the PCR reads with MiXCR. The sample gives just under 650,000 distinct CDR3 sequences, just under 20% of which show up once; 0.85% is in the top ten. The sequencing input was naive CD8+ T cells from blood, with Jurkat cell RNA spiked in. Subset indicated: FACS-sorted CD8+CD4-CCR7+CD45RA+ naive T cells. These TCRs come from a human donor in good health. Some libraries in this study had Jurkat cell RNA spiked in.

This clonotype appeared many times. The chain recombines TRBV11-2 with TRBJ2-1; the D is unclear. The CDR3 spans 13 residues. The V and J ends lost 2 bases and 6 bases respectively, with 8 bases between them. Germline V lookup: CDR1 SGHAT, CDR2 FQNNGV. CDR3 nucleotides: TGTGCCAGCAGCTTACCTGCCGTCAATGAGCAGTTCTTC. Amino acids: CASSLPAVNEQFF.

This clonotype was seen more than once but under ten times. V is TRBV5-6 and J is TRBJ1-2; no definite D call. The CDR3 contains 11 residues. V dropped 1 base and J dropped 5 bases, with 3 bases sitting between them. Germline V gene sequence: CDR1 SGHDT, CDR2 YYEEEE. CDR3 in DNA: TGTGCCAGCAGCTTGTATTATGGCTACACCTTC. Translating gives CASSLYYGYTF.

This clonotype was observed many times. The CDR3 coding sequence is TGTGCCAGCAGTCCCTCCGGTAGGGGGTTTATGGAGACCCAGTACTTC. Protein product: CASSPSGRGFMETQYF. The rearrangement links TRBV9 to TRBJ2-5; TRBD1 might be the D (6 bases). Trimming removed 5 bases from V and 5 bases from J, with 22 bases in between. The CDR3 runs 16 residues. Germline lookup yields CDR1 SGDLS and CDR2 YYNGEE.

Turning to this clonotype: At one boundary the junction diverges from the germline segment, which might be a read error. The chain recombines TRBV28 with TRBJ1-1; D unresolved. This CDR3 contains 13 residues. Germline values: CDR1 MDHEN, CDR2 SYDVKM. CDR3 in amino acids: CASWEVRGTEVFF. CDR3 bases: TGTGCCAGCTGGGAGGTCCGCGGCACTGAAGTTTTCTTT.

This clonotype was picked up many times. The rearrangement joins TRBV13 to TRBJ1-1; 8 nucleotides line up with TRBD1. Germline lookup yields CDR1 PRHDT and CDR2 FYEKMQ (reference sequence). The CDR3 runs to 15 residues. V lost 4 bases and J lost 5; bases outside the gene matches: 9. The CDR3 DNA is TGTGCCAGCAGCTCGCTCGGACAGGGTGAAACTGAAGCTTTCTTT. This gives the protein CASSSLGQGETEAFF.

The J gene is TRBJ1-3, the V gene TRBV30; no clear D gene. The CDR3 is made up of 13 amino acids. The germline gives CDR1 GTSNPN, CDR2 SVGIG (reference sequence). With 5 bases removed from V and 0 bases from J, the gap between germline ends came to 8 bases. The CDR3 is CAWESGSGNTIYF. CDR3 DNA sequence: TGTGCCTGGGAATCGGGCTCTGGAAACACCATATATTTT.

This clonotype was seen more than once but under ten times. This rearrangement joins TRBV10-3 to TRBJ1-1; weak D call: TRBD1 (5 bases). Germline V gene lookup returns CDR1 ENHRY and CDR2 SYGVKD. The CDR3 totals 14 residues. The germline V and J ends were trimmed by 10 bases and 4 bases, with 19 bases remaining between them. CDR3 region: CATGGTPSGTEAFF. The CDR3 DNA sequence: TGTGCCACTGGGGGGACTCCTTCCGGCACTGAAGCTTTCTTT.

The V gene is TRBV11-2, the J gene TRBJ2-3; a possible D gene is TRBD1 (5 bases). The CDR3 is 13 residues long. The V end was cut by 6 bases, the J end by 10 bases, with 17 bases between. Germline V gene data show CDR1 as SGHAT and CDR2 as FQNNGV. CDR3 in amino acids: CASRGIQVIAQYF. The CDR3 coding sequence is TGTGCCAGCAGGGGGATACAGGTAATCGCGCAGTATTTT.

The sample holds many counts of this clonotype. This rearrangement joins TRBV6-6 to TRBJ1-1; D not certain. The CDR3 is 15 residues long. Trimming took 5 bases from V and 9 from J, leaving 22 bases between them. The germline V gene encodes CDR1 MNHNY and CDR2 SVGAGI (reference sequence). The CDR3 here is CASSPLPGPVQKAFF. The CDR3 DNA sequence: TGTGCCAGCAGTCCCCTCCCGGGCCCGGTCCAAAAAGCTTTCTTT.

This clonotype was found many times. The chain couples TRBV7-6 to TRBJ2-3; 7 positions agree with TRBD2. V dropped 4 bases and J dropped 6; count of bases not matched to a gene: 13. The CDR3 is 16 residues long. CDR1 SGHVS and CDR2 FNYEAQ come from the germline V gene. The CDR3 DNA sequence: TGTGCCAGCAGCTACCGGGACTATCAACCTGGGGATACGCAGTATTTT. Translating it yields CASSYRDYQPGDTQYF.

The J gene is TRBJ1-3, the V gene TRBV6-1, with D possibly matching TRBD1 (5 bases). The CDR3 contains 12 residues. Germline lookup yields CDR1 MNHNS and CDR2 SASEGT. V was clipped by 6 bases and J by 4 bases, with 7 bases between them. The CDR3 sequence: CASRGQGNTIYF. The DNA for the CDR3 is TGTGCCAGCAGGGGGCAAGGAAACACCATATATTTT.

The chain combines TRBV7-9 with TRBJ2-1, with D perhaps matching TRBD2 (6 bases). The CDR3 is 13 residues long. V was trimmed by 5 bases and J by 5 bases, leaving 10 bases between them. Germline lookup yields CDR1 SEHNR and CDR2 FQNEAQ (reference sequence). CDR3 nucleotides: TGTGCCAGCAGCCCCCCGGGGGACAATGAGCAGTTCTTC. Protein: CASSPPGDNEQFF.

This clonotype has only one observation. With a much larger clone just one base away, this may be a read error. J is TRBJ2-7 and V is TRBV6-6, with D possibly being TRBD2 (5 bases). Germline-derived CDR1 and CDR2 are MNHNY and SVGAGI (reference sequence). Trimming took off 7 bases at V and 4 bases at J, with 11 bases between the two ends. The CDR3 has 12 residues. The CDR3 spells CASTAWRYEQYF. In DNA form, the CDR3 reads TGTGCCAGCACGGCATGGAGGTACGAGCAGTACTTC.

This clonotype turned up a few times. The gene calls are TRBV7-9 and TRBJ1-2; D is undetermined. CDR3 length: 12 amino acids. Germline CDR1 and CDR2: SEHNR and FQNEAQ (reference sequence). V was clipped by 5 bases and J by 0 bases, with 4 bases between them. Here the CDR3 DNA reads TGTGCCAGCAGCCGAGCTAACTATGGCTACACCTTC. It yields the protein CASSRANYGYTF.

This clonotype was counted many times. The CDR3 loop reads CAWSRGPYEQYF. For the CDR3, the DNA is TGTGCCTGGAGTCGGGGGCCCTACGAGCAGTACTTC. This sequence joins TRBV30 and TRBJ2-7; D is perhaps TRBD1 or TRBD2 (6 bases each). V shed 2 bases and J shed 2 bases, with 7 bases lying between them. The CDR3 has 12 residues. Germline loops: CDR1 GTSNPN, CDR2 SVGIG (reference sequence).

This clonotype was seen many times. CDR3: CASSPSWLEQYF. For the CDR3, the DNA is TGTGCCAGCAGCCCTTCTTGGTTAGAGCAGTACTTC. The chain links TRBV5-5 to TRBJ2-7; D call uncertain. Trimming pared 4 bases from V and 7 bases from J, leaving 12 bases between. There are 12 residues in the CDR3. Per germline, CDR1 SGHKS and CDR2 YYEKEE (reference sequence). Combining the CDR3 with reference TRBV5-5 and TRBJ2-7 gives the whole variable domain DAGVTQSPTHLIKTRGQQVTLRCSPISGHKSVSWYQQVLGQGPQFIFQYYEKEERGRGNFPDRFSARQFPNYSSELNVNALLLGDSALYLCASSPSWLEQYFGPGTRLTVT.

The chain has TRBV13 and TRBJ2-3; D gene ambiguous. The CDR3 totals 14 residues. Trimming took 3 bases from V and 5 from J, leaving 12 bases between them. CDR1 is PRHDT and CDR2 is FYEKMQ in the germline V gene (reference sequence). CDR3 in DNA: TGTGCCAGCAGCTTTGGGTCTTCCCTAGATACGCAGTATTTT. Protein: CASSFGSSLDTQYF.

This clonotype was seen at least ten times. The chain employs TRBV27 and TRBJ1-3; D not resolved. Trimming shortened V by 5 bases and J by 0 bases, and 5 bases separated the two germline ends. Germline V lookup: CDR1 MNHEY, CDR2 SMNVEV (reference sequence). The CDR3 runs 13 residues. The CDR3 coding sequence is TGTGCCAGCAGTCCCGTCTCTGGAAACACCATATATTTT. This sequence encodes CASSPVSGNTIYF.

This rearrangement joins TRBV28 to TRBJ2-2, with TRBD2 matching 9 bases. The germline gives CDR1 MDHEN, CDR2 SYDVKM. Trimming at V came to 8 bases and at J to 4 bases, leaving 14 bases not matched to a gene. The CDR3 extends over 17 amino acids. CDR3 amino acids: CASGRLSGSLVTGELFF. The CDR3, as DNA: TGTGCCAGCGGTCGACTTAGCGGGAGCTTAGTCACCGGGGAGCTGTTTTTT. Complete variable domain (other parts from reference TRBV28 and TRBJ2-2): DVKVTQSSRYLVKRTGEKVFLECVQDMDHENMFWYRQDPGLGLRLIYFSYDVKMKEKGDIPEGYSVSREKKERFSLILESASTNQTSMYLCASGRLSGSLVTGELFFGEGSRLTVL.

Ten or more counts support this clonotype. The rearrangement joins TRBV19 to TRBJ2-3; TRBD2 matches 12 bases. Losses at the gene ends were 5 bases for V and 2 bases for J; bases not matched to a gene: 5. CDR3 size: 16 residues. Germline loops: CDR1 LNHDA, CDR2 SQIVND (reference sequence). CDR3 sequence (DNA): TGTGCCAGTAGTTTCGGACTAGCGGGAATCACAGATACGCAGTATTTT. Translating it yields CASSFGLAGITDTQYF.